This record covers a single TCR beta chain. Antigen unknown. These data come from a study of blood T cells in healthy people across ages. J lost 8 bases, V lost 3 bases, and 5 bases had no gene match. Germline loops: CDR1 DFQATT, CDR2 SNEGSKA (reference sequence). The CDR3 runs to 13 residues. Sample-barcoded 5' priming and a J-beta primer mix drove a second PCR of about 6 to 11 cycles. TCRdb analysed the 5' RACE reads with MiXCR anew, one entry per CDR3 protein. This sample has about 840,000 distinct CDR3 sequences, with about 27% found just once. Study observations and caveats: Roughly linear age-related decline in beta diversity appeared, significant by age about 40.

Extraction of total RNA produced a minimum of 5.5 micrograms from each sample. The same data also contributed to another study, on T cells of mothers and their children. As reported in that work: The study recruited a few healthy Caucasian mothers and their six children as donors. It was through the M1S primer of the second PCR that sample barcodes and 2-4 random nucleotides were added.

The genes are TRBV20-1 and TRBJ2-2; 8 bases are shared with TRBD1. The TCR comes from a woman aged 40 to 50 in good health. The sample consisted of blood. CDR3 DNA: TGCAGTGCTAGGGCGACAGGGGATGGGGAGCTGTTTTTT. This translates into CSARATGDGELFF.